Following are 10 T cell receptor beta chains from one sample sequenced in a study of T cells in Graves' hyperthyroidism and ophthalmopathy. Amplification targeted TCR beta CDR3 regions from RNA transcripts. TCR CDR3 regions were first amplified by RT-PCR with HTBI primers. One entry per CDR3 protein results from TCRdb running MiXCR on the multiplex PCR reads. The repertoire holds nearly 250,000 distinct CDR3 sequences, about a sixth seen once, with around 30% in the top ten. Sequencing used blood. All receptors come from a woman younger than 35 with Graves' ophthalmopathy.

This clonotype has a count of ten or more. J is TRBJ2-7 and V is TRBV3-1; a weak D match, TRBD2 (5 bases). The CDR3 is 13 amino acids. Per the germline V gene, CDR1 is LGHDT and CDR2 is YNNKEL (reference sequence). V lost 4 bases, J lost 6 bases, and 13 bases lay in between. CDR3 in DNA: TGTGCCAGCAGCCCCTCACTAGTATCCGAGCAGTACTTC. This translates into CASSPSLVSEQYF.

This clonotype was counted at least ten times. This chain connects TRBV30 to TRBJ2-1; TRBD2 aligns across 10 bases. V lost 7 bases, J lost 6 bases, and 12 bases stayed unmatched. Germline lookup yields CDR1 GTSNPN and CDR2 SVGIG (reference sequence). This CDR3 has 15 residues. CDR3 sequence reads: CASRVAGGNLNEQFF. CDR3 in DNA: TGTGCCTCCCGGGTAGCGGGGGGAAATCTCAATGAGCAGTTCTTC.

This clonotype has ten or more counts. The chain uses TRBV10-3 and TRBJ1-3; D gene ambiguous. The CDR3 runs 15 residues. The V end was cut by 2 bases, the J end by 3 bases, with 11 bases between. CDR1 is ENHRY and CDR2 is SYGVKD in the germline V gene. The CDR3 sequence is CAISEAPGGGNTIYF. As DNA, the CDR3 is TGTGCCATCAGTGAGGCACCCGGAGGTGGAAACACCATATATTTT.

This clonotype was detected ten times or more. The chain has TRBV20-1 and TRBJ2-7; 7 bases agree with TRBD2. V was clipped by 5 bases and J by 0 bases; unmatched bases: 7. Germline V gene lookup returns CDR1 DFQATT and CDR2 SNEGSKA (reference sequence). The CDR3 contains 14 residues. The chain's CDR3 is CSACLADGSYEQYF. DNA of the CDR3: TGCAGTGCTTGTCTAGCGGATGGCTCCTACGAGCAGTACTTC.

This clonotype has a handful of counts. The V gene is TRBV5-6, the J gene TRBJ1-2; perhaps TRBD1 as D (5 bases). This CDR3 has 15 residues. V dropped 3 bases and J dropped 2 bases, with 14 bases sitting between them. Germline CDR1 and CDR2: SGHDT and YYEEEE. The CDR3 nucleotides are TGTGCCAGCAGCTATCTCAGGGTAGAAAACTATGGCTACACCTTC. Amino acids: CASSYLRVENYGYTF.

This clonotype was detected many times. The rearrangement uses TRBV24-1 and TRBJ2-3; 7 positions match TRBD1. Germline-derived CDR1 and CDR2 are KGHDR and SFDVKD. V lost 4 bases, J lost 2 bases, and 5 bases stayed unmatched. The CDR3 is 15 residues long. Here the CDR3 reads CATSDTGQHTDTQYF. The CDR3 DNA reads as TGTGCCACCAGTGACACGGGACAGCACACAGATACGCAGTATTTT.

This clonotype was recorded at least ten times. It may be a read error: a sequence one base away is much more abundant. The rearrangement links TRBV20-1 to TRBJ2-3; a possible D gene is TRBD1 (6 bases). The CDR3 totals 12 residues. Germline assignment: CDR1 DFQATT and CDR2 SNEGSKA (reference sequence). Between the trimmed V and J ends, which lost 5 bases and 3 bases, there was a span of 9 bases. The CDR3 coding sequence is TGCAGTGCTGTGGACAGTACAGATACGCAGTATTTT. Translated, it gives CSAVDSTDTQYF.

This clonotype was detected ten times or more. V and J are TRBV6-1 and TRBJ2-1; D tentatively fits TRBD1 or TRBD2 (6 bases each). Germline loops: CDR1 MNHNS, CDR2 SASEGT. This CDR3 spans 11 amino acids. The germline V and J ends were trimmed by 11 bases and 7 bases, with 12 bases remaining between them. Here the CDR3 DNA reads TGTGCCTCGGGGGCGTGGAATGAGCAGTTCTTC. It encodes CASGAWNEQFF.

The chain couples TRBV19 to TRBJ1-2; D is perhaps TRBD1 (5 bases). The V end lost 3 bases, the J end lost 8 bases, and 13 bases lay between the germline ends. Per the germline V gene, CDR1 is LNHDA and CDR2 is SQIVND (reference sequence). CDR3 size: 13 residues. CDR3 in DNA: TGTGCCAGTAGTATGGGGACCTCCTCGGGCTACACCTTC. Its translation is CASSMGTSSGYTF.

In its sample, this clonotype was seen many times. CDR3 region: CASSGGRRHTF. The CDR3 coding sequence is TGTGCCAGCAGCGGGGGACGGCGCCACACCTTC. The genes are TRBV9 and TRBJ1-2, with a possible D match to TRBD1 (5 bases). There are 11 residues in the CDR3. V dropped 3 bases and J dropped 12 bases, with 12 bases sitting between them. Germline CDR1 reads SGDLS; CDR2 reads YYNGEE.